This paragraph covers one T cell receptor (beta chain) sequence. Its antigen is unknown. Within one base of it there is no much larger clone, and no base qualities were kept. This sample is drawn from a study of blood T cell repertoires in COVID-19 (dated by TCRdb to about 2020). The study in broad terms: Samples from collaborators originated in the United States, Italy and Spain and spanned both the acute and convalescent phases of COVID-19. Where HLA class I and class II types were available, the types were taken from metadata supplied by the sample provider, not from assay-based typing. The dataset comprised deeply sampled blood TCRbeta repertoires from subjects exposed to, actively infected with, or recovered from COVID-19. The samples were drawn from two sources: the first 160 participants of the ongoing ImmuneRACE study, and 1,000 to 1,500 subjects contributed by 6 global collaborators. A freely available public database, intended as a resource for researchers studying the immune response to SARS-CoV-2, is where the repertoires were released. The prospective study material was composed of cDNA or gDNA derived from T cells, B-cell-depleted T cells, or PBMCs. The sample metadata nearly always contained a de-identified subject ID, COVID-19 status, age in years and sex. General conclusions and limits of the study: The quantity of clinical and demographic metadata differed by source and by participant and was supplied without curation.

One collaborating source in Seattle enrolled patients while the patients were actively infected and followed the patients over time throughout the course of disease. Collaborating institutions collected whole blood in K2EDTA tubes following their own protocols. For TCRbeta analysis, collaborator samples were shipped as frozen whole blood, as isolated PBMCs, or as DNA extracted from either sample type. TCRbeta CDR3 regions were amplified from genomic DNA by means of the immunoSEQ Assay, a bias-controlled multiplex PCR. Per the authors' processing: Nucleated cell counts per sample were estimated from amplification of reference gene primers within the assay. To quantify the absolute abundance of each unique TCRbeta CDR3 rearrangement, sequence reads were collapsed and filtered. For each sample, productive Simpson clonality was calculated by taking the square root of Simpson's diversity index across productive rearrangements. TCRdb stores this immuneACCESS table with in-frame sequences only. Part of the clones is absent; in the studies checked, under half of the shortfall reflects unresolved V genes, and no reason is known for the rest. That table furnishes V, J and clone size, whereas the DNA furnished D and trimming. This sample lists about 260,000 clones; approximately 88% were detected once. In total, the top ten clones hold roughly a tenth of the sample.

Measured from the cysteine to the phenylalanine, the CDR3 is 15 residues long. The DNA shown is the 45-base CDR3, in frame from base 1. V gives up 1 base and J gives up 4 bases, and the segment between their germline ends measures 14 bases. From the germline V gene (reference sequence), CDR1 is LNHNV and CDR2 is YYDKDF. This sequence originates from a woman aged 70-85 years with COVID-19, enrolled during active disease. The sample comprised peripheral blood. Here the chain combines TRBV15 and TRBJ2-7, and the D gene may be TRBD2, 6 bases matching. The CDR3 reads as follows: CATSRGTGGAYEQYF. In nucleotide form, the sequence is TGTGCCACCAGCAGAGGGACCGGGGGAGCGTACGAGCAGTACTTC.